The clone carrying this T cell receptor beta chain was observed a handful of times. Its antigen is still unknown. The entry originates in a study of T cell responses to AZD1222 COVID-19 vaccine. Findings and caveats of the study: The study sampled repertoires only after the peak T cell response.

TCRdb's copy holds only in-frame clones and misses some; the assay was immunoSEQ multiplex PCR. The top ten clones hold less than 3.5% of a sample with about 160,000 clones, 80% to 95% of them seen once. V gave up 4 bases and J gave up 0 bases; unmatched junction bases: 2. This CDR3 is 15 amino acids long. Germline V gene sequence: CDR1 LNHDA, CDR2 SQIVND (reference sequence). This chain connects TRBV19 to TRBJ1-4, with TRBD1 matching 7 bases. The sequencing used peripheral blood, collected 28 days after the second AZD1222 dose. This clonotype was obtained from an adult who received the AZD1222 COVID-19 vaccine. CDR3 nucleotide sequence: TGTGCCAGTAGTAGCGGGACAGCAACTAATGAAAAACTGTTTTTT. It specifies CASSSGTATNEKLFF.